This T cell receptor (beta chain) was recovered during a study of T cell repertoires in ileal Crohn's disease. The assay was immunoSEQ multiplex PCR, and TCRdb's table has in-frame clones only and misses some. The data contain roughly 8,600 clones, approximately 85% of them singletons. Documented time point: inflamed ileum from the surgical specimen. A word on this clone: Its antigen is not identified.

The CDR3 is 18 residues long. Looked up from germline, CDR1 is SEHNR and CDR2 is FQNEAQ (reference sequence). The V gene end was trimmed by 3 bases and the J gene end by 0 bases; junction bases not matched to a gene: 9. Points from the study as a whole: Compared with CD4 T cells, sorted CD8 cells carried more expanded clones. Endoscopic recurrence occurred in every patient whose clonality exceeded 26.8%.

This receptor was obtained from an adult with Crohn's disease. The rearrangement uses TRBV7-9 and TRBJ1-1, with 11 nucleotides matching TRBD1. The sequencing input was ileal tissue. The CDR3 region has the DNA TGTGCCAGCAGCTTGGACAGGGGGCGGTGGTTAATGAACACTGAAGCTTTCTTT. Encoded protein: CASSLDRGRWLMNTEAFF.